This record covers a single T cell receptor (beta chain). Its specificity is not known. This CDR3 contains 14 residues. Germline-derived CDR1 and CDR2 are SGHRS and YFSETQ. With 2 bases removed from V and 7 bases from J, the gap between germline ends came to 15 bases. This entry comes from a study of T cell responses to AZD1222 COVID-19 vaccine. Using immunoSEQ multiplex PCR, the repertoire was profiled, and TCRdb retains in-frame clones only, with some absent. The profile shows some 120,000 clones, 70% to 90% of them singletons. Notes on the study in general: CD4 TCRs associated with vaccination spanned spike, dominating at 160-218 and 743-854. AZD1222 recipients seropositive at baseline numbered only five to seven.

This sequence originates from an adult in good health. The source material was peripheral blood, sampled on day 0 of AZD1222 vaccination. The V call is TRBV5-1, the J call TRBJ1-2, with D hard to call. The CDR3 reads CASSLTHQEGGYTF. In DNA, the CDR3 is TGCGCCAGCAGCTTAACCCACCAAGAGGGTGGCTACACCTTC.